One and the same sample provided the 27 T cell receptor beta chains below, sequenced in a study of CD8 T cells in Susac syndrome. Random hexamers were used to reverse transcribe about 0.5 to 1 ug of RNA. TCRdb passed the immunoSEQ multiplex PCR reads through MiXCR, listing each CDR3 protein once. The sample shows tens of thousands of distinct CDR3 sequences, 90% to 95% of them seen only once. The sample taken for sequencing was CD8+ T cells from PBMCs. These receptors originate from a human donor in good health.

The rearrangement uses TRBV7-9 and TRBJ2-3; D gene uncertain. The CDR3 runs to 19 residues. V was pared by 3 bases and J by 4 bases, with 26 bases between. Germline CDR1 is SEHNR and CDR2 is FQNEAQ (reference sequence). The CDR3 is CASSFLGLDAPYGPDTQYF. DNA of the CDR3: TGTGCCAGCAGCTTTCTTGGATTGGACGCACCCTACGGCCCAGATACGCAGTATTTT.

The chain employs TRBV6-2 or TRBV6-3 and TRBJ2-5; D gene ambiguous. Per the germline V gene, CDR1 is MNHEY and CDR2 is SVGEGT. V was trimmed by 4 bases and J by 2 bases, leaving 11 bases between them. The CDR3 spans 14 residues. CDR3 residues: CASSSRQLQETQYF. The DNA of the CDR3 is TGTGCCAGCAGTTCGCGGCAACTACAAGAGACCCAGTACTTC.

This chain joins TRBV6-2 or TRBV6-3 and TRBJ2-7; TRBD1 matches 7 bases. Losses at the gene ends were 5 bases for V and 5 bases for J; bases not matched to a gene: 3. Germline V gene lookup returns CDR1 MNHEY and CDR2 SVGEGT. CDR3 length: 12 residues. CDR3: CASSQDRNEQYF. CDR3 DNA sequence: TGTGCCAGCAGTCAGGACAGGAACGAGCAGTACTTC.

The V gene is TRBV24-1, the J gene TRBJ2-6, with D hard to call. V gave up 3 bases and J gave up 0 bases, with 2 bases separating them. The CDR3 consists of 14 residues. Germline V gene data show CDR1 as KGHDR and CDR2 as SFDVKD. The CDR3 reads CATSDPSGANVLTF. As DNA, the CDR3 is TGTGCCACCAGTGATCCCTCTGGGGCCAACGTCCTGACTTTC.

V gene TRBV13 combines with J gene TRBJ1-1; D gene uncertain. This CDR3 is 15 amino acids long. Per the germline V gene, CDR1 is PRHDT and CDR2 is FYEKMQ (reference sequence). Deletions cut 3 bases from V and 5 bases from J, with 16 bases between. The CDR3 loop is CASSFKGAGETEAFF. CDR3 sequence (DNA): TGTGCCAGCAGCTTTAAGGGAGCGGGAGAGACTGAAGCTTTCTTT.

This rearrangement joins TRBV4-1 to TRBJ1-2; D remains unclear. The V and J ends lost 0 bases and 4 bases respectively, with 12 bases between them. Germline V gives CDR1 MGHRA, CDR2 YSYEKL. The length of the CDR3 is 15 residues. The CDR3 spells CASSQEGNRGYGYTF. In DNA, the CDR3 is TGCGCCAGCAGCCAAGAAGGAAACAGAGGCTATGGCTACACCTTC.

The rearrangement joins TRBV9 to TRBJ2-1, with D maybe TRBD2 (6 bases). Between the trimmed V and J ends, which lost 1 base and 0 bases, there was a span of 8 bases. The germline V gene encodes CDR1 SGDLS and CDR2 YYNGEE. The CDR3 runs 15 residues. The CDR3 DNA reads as TGTGCCAGCAGCGTAACCGGGGGCTCCTACAATGAGCAGTTCTTC. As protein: CASSVTGGSYNEQFF.

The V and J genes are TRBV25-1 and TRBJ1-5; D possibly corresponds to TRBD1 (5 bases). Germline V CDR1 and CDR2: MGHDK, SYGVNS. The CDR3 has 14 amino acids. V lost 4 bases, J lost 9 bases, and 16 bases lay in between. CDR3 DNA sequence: TGTGCCAGCAGTGCAAAGCACGGGGCGAGGCCCCAGCATTTT. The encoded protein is CASSAKHGARPQHF.

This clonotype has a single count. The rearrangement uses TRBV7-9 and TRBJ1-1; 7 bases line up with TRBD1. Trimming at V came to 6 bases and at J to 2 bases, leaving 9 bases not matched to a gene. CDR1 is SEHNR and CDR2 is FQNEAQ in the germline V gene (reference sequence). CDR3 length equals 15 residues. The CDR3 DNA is TGTGCCAGCAGTTTCGCGGGACAGCCAAACACTGAAGCTTTCTTT. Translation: CASSFAGQPNTEAFF.

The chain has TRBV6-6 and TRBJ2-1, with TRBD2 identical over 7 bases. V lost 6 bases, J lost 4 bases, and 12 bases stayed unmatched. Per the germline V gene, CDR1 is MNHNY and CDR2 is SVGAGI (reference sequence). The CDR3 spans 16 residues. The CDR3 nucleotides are TGTGCCAGCAGAATCCACTCGGCGGGGGATTACAATGAGCAGTTCTTC. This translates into CASRIHSAGDYNEQFF.

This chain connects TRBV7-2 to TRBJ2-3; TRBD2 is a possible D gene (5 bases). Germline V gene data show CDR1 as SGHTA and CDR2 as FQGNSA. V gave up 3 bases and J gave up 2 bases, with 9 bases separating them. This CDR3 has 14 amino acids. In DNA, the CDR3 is TGTGCCAGCAGCTTCGAGGGTGCCACAGATACGCAGTATTTT. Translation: CASSFEGATDTQYF.

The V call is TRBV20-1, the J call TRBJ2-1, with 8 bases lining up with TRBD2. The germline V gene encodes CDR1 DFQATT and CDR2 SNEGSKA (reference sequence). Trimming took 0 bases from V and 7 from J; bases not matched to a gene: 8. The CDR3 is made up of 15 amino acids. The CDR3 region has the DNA TGCAGTGCTAGAGATCAAAGCGGGGGCTTGAATGAGCAGTTCTTC. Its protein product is CSARDQSGGLNEQFF.

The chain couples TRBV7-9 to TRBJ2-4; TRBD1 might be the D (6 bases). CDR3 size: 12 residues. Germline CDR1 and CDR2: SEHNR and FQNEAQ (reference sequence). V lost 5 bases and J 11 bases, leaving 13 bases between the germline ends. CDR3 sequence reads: CASSPTGLFQYF. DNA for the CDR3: TGTGCCAGCAGCCCTACAGGGTTATTTCAGTACTTC. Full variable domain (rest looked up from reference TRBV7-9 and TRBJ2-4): DTGVSQNPRHKITKRGQNVTFRCDPISEHNRLYWYRQTLGQGPEFLTYFQNEAQLEKSRLLSDRFSAERPKGSFSTLEIQRTEQGDSAMYLCASSPTGLFQYFGAGTRLSVL.

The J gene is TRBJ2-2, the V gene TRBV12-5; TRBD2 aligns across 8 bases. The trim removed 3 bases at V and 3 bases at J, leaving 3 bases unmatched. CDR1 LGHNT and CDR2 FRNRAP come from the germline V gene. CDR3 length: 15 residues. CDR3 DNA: TGTGCTAGTGGTTTACTTAGCGGGGACACCGGGGAGCTGTTTTTT. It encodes CASGLLSGDTGELFF.

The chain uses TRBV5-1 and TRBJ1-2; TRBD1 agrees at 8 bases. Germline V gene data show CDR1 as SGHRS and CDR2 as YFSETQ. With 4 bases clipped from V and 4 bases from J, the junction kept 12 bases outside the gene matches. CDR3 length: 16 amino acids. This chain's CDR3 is CASSPAQGAQGYGYTF. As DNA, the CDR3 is TGCGCCAGCAGCCCTGCCCAGGGGGCTCAAGGCTATGGCTACACCTTC.

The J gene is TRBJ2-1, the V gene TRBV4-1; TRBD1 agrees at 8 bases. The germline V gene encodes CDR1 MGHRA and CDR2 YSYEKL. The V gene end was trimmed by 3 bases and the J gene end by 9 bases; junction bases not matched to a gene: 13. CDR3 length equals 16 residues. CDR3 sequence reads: CASSHFQGATSTEQFF. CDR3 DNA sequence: TGCGCCAGCAGCCATTTCCAGGGGGCAACTTCCACTGAGCAGTTCTTC.

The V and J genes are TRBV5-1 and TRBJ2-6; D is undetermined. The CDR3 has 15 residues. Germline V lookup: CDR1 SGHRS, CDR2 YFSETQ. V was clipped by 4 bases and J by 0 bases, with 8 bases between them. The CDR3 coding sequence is TGCGCCAGCAGCCCGCCGAACTCTGGGGCCAACGTCCTGACTTTC. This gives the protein CASSPPNSGANVLTF.

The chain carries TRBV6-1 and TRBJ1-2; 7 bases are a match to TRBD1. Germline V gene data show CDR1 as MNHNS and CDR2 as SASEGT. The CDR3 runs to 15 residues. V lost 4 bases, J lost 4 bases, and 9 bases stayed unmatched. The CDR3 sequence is CASSAYRGGGYGYTF. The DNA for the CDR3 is TGTGCCAGCAGTGCGTACAGGGGAGGAGGCTATGGCTACACCTTC.

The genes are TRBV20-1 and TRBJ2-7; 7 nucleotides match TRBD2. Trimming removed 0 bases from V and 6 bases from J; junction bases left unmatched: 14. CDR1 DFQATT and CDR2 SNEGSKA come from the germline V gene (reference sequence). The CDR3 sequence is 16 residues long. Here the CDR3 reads CSARDLSGASMGEQYV. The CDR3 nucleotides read TGCAGTGCTAGAGATCTGAGCGGGGCCTCCATGGGCGAGCAGTACGTC.

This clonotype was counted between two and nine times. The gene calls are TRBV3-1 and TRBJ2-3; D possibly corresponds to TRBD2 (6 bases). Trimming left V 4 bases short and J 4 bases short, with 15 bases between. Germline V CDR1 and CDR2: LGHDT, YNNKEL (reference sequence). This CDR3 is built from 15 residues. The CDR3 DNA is TGTGCCAGCAGCCCGCGACTAGGAACTTCAGATACGCAGTATTTT. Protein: CASSPRLGTSDTQYF.

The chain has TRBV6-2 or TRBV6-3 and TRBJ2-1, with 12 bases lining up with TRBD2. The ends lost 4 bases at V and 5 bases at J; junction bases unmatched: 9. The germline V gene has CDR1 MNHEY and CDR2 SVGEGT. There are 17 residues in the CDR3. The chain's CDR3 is CASSSLGLAGGDNEQFF. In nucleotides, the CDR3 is TGTGCCAGCAGTTCCTTGGGACTAGCGGGCGGCGACAATGAGCAGTTCTTC.

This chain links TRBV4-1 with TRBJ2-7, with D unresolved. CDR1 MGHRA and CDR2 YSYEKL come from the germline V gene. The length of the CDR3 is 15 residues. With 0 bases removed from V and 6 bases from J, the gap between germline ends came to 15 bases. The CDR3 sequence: CASSQEPQPPLEQYF. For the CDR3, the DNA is TGCGCCAGCAGCCAAGAACCTCAACCCCCCCTCGAGCAGTACTTC.

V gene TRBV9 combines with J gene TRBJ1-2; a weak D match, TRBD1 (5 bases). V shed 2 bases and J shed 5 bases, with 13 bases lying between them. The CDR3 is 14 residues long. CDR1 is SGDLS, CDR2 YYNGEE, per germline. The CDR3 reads CASSVVDSSYGYTF. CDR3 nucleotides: TGTGCCAGCAGCGTCGTAGACAGCAGTTATGGCTACACCTTC.

CDR3 sequence reads: CATSDFPSTSGRAGELFF. DNA for the CDR3: TGTGCCACCAGTGATTTCCCCTCGACTAGCGGGAGGGCCGGGGAGCTGTTTTTT. The rearrangement links TRBV24-1 to TRBJ2-2; 14 nucleotides match TRBD2. The CDR3 length is 18 residues. The J segment lost 6 bases and the V segment lost 1 base, leaving 6 bases of the junction unmatched. The germline CDR1 and CDR2 sequences are KGHDR and SFDVKD.

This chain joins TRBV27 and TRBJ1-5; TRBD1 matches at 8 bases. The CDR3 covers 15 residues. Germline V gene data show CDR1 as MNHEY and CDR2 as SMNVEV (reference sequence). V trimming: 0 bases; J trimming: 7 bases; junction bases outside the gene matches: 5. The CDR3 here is CASSLSYRGRQPQHF. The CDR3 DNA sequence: TGTGCCAGCAGTTTATCGTACAGGGGGAGACAGCCCCAGCATTTT.

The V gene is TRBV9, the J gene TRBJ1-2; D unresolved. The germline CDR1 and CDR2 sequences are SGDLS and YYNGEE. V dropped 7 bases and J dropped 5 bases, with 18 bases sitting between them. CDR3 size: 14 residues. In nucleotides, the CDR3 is TGTGCCAGCGGTCAAGTCCGGGGAGCTTATGGCTACACCTTC. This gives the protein CASGQVRGAYGYTF.

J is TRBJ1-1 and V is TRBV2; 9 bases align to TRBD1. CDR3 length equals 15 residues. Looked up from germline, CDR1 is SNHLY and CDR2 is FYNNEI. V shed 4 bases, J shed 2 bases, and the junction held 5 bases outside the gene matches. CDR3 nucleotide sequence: TGTGCCAGCAGTGTAGGACAGGGGATCAACACTGAAGCTTTCTTT. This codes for CASSVGQGINTEAFF.